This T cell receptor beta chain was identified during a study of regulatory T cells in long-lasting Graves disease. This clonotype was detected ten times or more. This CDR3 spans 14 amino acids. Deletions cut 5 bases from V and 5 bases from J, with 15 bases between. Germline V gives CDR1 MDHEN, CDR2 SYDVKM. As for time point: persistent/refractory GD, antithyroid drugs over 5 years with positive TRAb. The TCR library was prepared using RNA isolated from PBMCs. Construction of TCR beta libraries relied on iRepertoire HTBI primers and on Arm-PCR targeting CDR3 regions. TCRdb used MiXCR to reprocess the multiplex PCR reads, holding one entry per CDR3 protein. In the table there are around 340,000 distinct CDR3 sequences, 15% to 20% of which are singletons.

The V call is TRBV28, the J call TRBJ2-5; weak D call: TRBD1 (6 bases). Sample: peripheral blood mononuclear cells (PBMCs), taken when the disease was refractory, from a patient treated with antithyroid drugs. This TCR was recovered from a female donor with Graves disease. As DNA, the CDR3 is TGTGCCAGCAGTCAAGGACAGAGTGGGGAGACCCAGTACTTC. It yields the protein CASSQGQSGETQYF.